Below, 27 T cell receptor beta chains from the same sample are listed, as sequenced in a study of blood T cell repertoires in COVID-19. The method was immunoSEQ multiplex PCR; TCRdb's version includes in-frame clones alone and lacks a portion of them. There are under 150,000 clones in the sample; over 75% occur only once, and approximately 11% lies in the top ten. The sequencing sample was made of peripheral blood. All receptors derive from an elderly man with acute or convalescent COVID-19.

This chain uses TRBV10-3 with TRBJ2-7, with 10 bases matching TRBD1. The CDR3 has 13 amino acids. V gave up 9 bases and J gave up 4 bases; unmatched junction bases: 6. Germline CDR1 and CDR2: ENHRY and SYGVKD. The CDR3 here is CAISGTGEYEQYF. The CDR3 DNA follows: TGTGCCATTTCCGGGACAGGGGAATACGAGCAGTACTTC.

The CDR3 reads CASSLGVAGDRYF. CDR3 DNA: TGTGCCAGCAGCTTAGGAGTGGCGGGAGACCGGTATTTT. The chain couples TRBV11-2 to TRBJ2-3; 7 bases map to TRBD2. The CDR3 loop spans 13 amino acids. Losses at the gene ends were 1 base for V and 14 bases for J; bases not matched to a gene: 9. In germline, CDR1 is SGHAT, CDR2 FQNNGV.

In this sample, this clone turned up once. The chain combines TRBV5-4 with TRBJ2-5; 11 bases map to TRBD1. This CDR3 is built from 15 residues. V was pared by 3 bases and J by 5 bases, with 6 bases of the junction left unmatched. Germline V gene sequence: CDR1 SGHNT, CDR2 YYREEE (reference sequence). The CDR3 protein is CASSSLDRGPETQYF. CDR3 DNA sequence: TGTGCCAGCAGCTCACTGGACAGGGGGCCTGAGACCCAGTACTTC.

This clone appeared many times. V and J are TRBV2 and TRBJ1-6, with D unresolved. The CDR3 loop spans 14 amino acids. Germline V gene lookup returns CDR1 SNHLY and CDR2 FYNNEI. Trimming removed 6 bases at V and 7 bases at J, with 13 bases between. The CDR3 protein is CASRVTEINSPLHF. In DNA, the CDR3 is TGTGCCAGCAGAGTAACAGAGATCAATTCACCCCTCCACTTT.

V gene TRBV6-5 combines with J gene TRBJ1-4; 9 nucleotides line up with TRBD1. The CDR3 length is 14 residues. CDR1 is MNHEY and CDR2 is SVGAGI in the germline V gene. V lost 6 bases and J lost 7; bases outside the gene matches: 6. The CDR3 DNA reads TGTGCCAGCAGAATCCCGGGACAGGGTGAAAAACTGTTTTTT. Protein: CASRIPGQGEKLFF.

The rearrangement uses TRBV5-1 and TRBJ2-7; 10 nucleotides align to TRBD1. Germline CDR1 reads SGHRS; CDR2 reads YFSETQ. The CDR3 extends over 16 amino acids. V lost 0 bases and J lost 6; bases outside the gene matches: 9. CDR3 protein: CASSLAGTGALSEQYF. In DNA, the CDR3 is TGCGCCAGCAGCTTGGCCGGGACAGGGGCTTTGTCCGAGCAGTACTTC. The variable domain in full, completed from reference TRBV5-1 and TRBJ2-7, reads KAGVTQTPRYLIKTRGQQVTLSCSPISGHRSVSWYQQTPGQGLQFLFEYFSETQRNKGNFPGRFSGRQFSNSRSEMNVSTLELGDSALYLCASSLAGTGALSEQYFGPGTRLTVT.

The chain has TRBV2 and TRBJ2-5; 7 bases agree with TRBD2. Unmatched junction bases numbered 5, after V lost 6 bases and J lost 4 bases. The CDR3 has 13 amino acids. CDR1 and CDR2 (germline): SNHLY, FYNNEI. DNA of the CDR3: TGTGCCAGCAGGCTAGCGGCCCGAGAGACCCAGTACTTC. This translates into CASRLAARETQYF.

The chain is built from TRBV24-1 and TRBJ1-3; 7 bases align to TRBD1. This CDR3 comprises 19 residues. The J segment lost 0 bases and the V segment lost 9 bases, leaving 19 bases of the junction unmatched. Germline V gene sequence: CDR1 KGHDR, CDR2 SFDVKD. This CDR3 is CATCPPKGQRIYSGNTIYF. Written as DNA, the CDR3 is TGTGCCACCTGCCCCCCCAAGGGACAGCGTATCTACTCTGGAAACACCATATATTTT.

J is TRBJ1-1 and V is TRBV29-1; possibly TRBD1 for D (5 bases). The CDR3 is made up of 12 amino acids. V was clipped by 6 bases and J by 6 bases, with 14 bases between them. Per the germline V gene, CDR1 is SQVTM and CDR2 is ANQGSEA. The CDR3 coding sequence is TGCAGCGTCTCCAGGGAATTCGCTGAAGCTTTCTTT. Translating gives CSVSREFAEAFF.

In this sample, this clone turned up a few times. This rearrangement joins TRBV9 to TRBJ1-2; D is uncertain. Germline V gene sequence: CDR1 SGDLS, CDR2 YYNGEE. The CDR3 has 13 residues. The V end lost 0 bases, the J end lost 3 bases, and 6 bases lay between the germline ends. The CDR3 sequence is CASSVGGDYGYTF. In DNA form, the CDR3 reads TGTGCCAGCAGCGTAGGCGGGGACTATGGCTACACCTTC.

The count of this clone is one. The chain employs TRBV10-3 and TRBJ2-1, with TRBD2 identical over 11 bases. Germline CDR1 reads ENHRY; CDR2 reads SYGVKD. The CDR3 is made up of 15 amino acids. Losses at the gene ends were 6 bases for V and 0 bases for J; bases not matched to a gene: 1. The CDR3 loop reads CAIRTSGSSYNEQFF. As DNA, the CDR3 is TGTGCCATCAGAACTAGCGGGAGCTCCTACAATGAGCAGTTCTTC.

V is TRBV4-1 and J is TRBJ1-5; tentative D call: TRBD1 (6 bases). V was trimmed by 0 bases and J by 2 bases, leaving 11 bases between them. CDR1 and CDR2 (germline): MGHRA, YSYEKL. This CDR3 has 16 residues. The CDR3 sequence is CASSQDRPGGNQPQHF. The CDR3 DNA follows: TGCGCCAGCAGCCAAGATAGACCAGGGGGCAATCAGCCCCAGCATTTT.

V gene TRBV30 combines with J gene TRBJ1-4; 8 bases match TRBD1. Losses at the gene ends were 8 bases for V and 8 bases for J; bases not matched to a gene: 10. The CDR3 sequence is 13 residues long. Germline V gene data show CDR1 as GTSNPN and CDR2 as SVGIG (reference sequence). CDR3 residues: CAREGQAGEKLFF. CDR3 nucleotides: TGTGCCCGCGAGGGACAGGCGGGGGAAAAACTGTTTTTT.

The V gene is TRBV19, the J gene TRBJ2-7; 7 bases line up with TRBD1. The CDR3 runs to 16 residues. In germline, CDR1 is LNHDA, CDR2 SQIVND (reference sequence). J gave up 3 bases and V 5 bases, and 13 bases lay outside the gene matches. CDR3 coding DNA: TGTGCCAGTAGTCCCAGAGTACAGGGGCCGAACTACGAGCAGTACTTC. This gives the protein CASSPRVQGPNYEQYF.

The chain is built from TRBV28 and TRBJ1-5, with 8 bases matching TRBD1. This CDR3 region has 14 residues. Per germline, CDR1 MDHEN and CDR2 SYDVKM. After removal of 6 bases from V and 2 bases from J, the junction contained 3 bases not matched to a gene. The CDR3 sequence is CASRPGQGNQPQHF. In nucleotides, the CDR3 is TGTGCCAGCAGACCGGGACAGGGCAATCAGCCCCAGCATTTT.

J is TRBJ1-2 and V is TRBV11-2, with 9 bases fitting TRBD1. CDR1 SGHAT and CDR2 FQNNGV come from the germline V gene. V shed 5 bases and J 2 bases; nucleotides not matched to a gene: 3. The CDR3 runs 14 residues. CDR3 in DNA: TGTGCCAGCAGCCCGGGACAGGGAAACTATGGCTACACCTTC. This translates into CASSPGQGNYGYTF.

CDR3 region: CASSQQGAIYNSPLHF. In DNA form, the CDR3 reads TGTGCCAGCTCACAACAGGGGGCCATCTATAATTCACCCCTCCACTTT. The J gene is TRBJ1-6, the V gene TRBV18; 9 bases align to TRBD1. The V and J ends lost 4 bases and 3 bases, in that order; junction bases with no gene match: 4. The CDR3 has 16 amino acids. Per germline, CDR1 KGHSH and CDR2 LQKENI.

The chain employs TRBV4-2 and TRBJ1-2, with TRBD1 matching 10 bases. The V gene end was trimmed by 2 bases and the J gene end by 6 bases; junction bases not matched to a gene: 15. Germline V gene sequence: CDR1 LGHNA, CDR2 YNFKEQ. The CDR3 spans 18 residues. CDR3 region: CASSQSVLGTGAGDGYTF. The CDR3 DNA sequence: TGTGCCAGCAGCCAAAGCGTACTGGGGACAGGGGCAGGGGATGGCTACACCTTC.

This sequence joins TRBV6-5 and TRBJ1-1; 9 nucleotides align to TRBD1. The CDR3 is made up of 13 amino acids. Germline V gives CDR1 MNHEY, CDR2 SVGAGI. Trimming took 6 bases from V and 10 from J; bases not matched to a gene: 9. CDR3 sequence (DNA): TGTGCCAGCAGCGACAGGGGGGAAAGTGTAGCTTTCTTT. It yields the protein CASSDRGESVAFF.

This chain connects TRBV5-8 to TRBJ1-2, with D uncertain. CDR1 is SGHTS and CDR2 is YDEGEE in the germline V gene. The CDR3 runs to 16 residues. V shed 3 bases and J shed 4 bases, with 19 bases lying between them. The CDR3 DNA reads TGTGCCAGCAGCTATAAGGGTGCGGGAGGTTCCTATGGCTACACCTTC. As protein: CASSYKGAGGSYGYTF.

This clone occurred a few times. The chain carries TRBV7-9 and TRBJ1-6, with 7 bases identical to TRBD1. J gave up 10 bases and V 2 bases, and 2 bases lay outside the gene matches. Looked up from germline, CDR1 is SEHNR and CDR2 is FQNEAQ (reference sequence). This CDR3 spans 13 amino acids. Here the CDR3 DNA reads TGTGCCAGCAGCTTAACAGGGGTCTCACCCCTCCACTTT. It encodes CASSLTGVSPLHF.

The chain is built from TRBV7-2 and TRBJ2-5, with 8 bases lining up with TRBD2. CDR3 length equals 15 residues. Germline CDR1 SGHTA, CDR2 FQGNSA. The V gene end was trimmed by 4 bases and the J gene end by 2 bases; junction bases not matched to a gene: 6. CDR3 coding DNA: TGTGCCAGCAGCTGGCGAACTAGCGGACAAGAGACCCAGTACTTC. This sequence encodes CASSWRTSGQETQYF.

The CDR3 coding sequence is TGCAGCGTTGACGGACAGCCCGCCTATGGCTACACCTTC. Its translation is CSVDGQPAYGYTF. The rearrangement uses TRBV29-1 and TRBJ1-2; weak D call: TRBD1 (6 bases). V shed 3 bases and J shed 4 bases, with 12 bases lying between them. CDR3 length: 13 amino acids. Germline loops: CDR1 SQVTM, CDR2 ANQGSEA.

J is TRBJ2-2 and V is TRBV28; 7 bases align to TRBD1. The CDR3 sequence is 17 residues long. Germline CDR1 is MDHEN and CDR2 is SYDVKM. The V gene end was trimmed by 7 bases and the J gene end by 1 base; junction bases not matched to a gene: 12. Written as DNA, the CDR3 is TGTGCCAGCAACCCGCCCGGGACAGACCAGAACACCGGGGAGCTGTTTTTT. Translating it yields CASNPPGTDQNTGELFF. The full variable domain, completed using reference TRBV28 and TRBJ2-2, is DVKVTQSSRYLVKRTGEKVFLECVQDMDHENMFWYRQDPGLGLRLIYFSYDVKMKEKGDIPEGYSVSREKKERFSLILESASTNQTSMYLCASNPPGTDQNTGELFFGEGSRLTVL.

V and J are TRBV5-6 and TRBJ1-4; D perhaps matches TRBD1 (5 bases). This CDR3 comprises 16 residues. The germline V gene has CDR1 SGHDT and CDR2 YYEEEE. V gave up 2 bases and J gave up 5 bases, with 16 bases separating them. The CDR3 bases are TGTGCCAGCAGCTTCTTTCGACAGCAAAAGAATGAAAAACTGTTTTTT. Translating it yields CASSFFRQQKNEKLFF. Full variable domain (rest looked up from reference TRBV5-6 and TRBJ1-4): DAGVTQSPTHLIKTRGQQVTLRCSPKSGHDTVSWYQQALGQGPQFIFQYYEEEERQRGNFPDRFSGHQFPNYSSELNVNALLLGDSALYLCASSFFRQQKNEKLFFGSGTQLSVL.

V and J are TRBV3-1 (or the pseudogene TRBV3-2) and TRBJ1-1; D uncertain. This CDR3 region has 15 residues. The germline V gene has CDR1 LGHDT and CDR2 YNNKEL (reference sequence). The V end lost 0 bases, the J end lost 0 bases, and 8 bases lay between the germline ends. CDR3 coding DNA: TGTGCCAGCAGCCAAGATTTACAGTTGAACACTGAAGCTTTCTTT. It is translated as CASSQDLQLNTEAFF.

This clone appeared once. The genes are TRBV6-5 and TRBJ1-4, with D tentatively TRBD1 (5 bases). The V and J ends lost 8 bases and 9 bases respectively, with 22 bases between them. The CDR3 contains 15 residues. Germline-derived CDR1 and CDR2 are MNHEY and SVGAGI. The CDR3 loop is CASGFKGVSFQKLFF. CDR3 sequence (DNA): TGTGCCAGCGGCTTCAAAGGGGTGTCCTTCCAAAAACTGTTTTTT.